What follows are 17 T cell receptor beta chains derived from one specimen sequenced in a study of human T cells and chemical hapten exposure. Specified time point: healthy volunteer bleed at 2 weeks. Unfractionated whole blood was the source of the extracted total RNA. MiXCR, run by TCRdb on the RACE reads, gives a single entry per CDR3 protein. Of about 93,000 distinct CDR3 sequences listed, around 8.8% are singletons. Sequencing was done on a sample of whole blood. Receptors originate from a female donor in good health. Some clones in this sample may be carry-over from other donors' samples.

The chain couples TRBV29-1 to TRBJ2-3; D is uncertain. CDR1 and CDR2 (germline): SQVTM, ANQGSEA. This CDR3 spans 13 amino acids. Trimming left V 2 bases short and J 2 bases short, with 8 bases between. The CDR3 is CSVEKGLTDTQYF. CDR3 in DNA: TGCAGCGTTGAAAAAGGGCTCACAGATACGCAGTATTTT.

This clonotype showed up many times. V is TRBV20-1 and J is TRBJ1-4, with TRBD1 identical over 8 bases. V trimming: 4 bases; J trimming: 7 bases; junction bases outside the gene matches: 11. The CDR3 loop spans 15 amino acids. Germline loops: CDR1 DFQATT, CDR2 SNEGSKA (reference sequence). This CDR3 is CSAKELDRESEKLFF. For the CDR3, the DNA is TGCAGTGCTAAAGAATTGGACAGGGAAAGTGAAAAACTGTTTTTT.

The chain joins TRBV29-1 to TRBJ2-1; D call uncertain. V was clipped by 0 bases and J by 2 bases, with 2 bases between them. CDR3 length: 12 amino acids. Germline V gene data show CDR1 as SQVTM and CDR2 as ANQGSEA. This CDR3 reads CSVEDPYNEQFF. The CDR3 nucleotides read TGCAGCGTTGAAGACCCCTACAATGAGCAGTTCTTC.

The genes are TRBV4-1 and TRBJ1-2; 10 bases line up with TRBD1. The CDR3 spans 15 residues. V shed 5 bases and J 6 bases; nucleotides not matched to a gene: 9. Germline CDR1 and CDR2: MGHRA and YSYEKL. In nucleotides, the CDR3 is TGCGCCAGCAGCAGACGACAGGGGGCTCTTGATGGCTACACCTTC. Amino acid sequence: CASSRRQGALDGYTF.

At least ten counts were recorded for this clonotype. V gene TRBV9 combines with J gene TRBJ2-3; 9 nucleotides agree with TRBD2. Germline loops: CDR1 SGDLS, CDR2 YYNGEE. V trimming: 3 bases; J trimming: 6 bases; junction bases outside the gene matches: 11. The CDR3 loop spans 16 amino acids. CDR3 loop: CASSGTSAAETDTQYF. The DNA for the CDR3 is TGTGCCAGCAGCGGGACTAGCGCGGCAGAGACGGATACGCAGTATTTT. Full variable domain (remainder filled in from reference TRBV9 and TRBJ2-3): DSGVTQTPKHLITATGQRVTLRCSPRSGDLSVYWYQQSLDQGLQFLIQYYNGEERAKGNILERFSAQQFPDLHSELNLSSLELGDSALYFCASSGTSAAETDTQYFGPGTRLTVL.

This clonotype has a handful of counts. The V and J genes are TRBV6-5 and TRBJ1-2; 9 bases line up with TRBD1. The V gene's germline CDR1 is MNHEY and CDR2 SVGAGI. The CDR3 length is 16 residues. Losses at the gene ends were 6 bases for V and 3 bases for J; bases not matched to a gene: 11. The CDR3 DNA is TGTGCCAGCAGGGGGGACAGGGACCCGAAAGACTATGGCTACACCTTC. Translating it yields CASRGDRDPKDYGYTF.

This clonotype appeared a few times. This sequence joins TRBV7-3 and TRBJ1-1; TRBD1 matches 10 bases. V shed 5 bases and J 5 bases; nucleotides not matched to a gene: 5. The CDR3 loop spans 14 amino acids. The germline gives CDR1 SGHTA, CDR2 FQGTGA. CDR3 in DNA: TGTGCCAGCAGCCGACAGGGGGCAGGGACTGAAGCTTTCTTT. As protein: CASSRQGAGTEAFF.

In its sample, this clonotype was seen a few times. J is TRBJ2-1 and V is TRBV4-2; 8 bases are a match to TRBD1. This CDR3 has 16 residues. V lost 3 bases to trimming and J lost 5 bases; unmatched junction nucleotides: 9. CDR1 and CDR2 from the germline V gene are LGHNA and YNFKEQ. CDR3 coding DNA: TGTGCCAGCAGCCATACTGGCAGGGGGCGCGACAATGAGCAGTTCTTC. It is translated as CASSHTGRGRDNEQFF.

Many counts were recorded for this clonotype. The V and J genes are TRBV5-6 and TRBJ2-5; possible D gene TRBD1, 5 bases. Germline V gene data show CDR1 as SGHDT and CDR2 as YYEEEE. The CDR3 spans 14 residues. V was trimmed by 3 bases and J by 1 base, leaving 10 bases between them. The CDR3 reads CASSSRQIQETQYF. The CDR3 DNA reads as TGTGCCAGCAGCTCCAGACAGATCCAAGAGACCCAGTACTTC.

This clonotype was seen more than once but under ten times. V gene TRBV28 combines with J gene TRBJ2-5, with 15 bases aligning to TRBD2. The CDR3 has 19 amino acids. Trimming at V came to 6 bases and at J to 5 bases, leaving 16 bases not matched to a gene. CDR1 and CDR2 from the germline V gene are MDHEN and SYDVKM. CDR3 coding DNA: TGTGCCAGCAGCCAAATGGGACTAGCGGGAGGAAACCAGATCGAGACCCAGTACTTC. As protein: CASSQMGLAGGNQIETQYF.

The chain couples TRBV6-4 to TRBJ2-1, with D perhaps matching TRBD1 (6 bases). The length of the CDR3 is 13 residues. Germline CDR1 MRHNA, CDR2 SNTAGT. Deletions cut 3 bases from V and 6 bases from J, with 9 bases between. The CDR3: CASSDGGINEQFF. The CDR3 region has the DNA TGTGCCAGCAGTGATGGGGGCATCAATGAGCAGTTCTTC.

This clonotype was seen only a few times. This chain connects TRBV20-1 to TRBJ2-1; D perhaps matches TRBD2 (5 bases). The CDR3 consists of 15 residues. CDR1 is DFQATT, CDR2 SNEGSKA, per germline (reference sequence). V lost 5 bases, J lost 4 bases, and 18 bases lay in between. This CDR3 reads CSAYAGGTNYNEQFF. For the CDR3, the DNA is TGCAGTGCTTACGCGGGTGGAACCAATTACAATGAGCAGTTCTTC.

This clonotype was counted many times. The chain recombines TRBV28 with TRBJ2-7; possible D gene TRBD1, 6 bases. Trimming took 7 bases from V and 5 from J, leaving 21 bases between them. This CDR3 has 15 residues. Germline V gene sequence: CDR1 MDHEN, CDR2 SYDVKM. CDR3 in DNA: TGTGCCAGCAACGAACGGGACACCGCTCCGCACGAGCAGTACTTC. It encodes CASNERDTAPHEQYF.

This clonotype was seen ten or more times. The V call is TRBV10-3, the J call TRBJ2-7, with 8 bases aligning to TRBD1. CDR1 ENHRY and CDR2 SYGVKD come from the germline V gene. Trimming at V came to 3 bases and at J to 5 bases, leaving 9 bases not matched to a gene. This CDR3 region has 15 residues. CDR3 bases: TGTGCCATCAGTGACTCCAGACAGGGGTCCCACGAGCAGTACTTC. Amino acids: CAISDSRQGSHEQYF.

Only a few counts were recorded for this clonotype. CDR3 coding DNA: TGTGCCACCAGTGATTCGCATCAGGGGTTTGGCAATCAGCCCCAGCATTTT. It specifies CATSDSHQGFGNQPQHF. The rearrangement uses TRBV24-1 and TRBJ1-5, with D possibly matching TRBD1 (6 bases). Per the germline V gene, CDR1 is KGHDR and CDR2 is SFDVKD. V lost 2 bases to trimming and J lost 2 bases, with 15 bases between them. The CDR3 runs 17 residues.

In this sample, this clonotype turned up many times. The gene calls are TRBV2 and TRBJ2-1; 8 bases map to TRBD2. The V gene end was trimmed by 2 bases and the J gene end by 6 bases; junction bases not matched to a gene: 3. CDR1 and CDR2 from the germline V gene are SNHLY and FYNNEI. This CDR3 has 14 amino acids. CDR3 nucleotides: TGTGCCAGCAGTGAAATAGCGGGAAGCAATGAGCAGTTCTTC. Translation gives CASSEIAGSNEQFF.

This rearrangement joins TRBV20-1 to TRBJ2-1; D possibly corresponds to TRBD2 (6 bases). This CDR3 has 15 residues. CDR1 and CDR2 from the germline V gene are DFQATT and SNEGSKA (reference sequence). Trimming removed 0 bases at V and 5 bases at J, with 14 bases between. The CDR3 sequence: CSARDTSRLDNEQFF. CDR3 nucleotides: TGCAGTGCTAGAGACACCTCACGACTAGACAATGAGCAGTTCTTC.